This T cell receptor beta chain originates from a study of sequential checkpoint blockade in melanoma. Study overall: First-line arms were nivolumab then ipilimumab, or the reverse, randomized 1:1.

Some clones are missing from TCRdb's copy, which holds only in-frame ones; the method was immunoSEQ multiplex PCR. The sample holds 13,000 or so clones, roughly 82% seen once. Described treatment: randomized to nivolumab then ipilimumab (arm A) or the reverse (arm B). The CDR3 is made up of 14 amino acids. The V gene end was trimmed by 4 bases and the J gene end by 6 bases; junction bases not matched to a gene: 7. In germline, CDR1 is LGHNA, CDR2 YSLEER. This TCR was sampled from a human donor with melanoma. V usage is TRBV4-3 and J usage is TRBJ2-3; TRBD2 aligns across 7 bases. The sample in question was CD8+ T cells sorted from blood (inferred from file names), obtained from a patient given nivolumab and ipilimumab in sequence. This CDR3 is CASSRETLADTQYF. The DNA of the CDR3 is TGCGCCAGCAGCCGAGAAACACTAGCGGATACGCAGTATTTT.